This TCR beta chain was sequenced during a study of T cell responses to AZD1222 COVID-19 vaccine. Study results and limitations: Donors were chiefly white British, with a greater number of females, and clonal diversity was perhaps underestimated. Repertoires were obtained only post-peak T cell response. Nearly half of spike-specific TCRs reportedly go after variant regions that carry no mutations.

Some clones are missing from TCRdb's copy, which holds only in-frame ones; the method was immunoSEQ multiplex PCR. Here the sample spans approximately 160,000 clones, approximately 93% being singletons. Germline loops: CDR1 MNHEY, CDR2 SMNVEV (reference sequence). This CDR3 region has 15 residues. With 0 bases removed from V and 3 bases from J, the gap between germline ends came to 12 bases. Comments on this clone: Its specificity is unknown.

This specimen was peripheral blood, taken on day 0 of AZD1222 vaccination. This sequence joins TRBV27 and TRBJ2-7, with no clear D. The sequence was collected from an adult in good health. The CDR3 region has the DNA TGTGCCAGCAGTTTATCCTCTCCAAGCCACTACGAGCAGTACTTC. Its translation: CASSLSSPSHYEQYF.